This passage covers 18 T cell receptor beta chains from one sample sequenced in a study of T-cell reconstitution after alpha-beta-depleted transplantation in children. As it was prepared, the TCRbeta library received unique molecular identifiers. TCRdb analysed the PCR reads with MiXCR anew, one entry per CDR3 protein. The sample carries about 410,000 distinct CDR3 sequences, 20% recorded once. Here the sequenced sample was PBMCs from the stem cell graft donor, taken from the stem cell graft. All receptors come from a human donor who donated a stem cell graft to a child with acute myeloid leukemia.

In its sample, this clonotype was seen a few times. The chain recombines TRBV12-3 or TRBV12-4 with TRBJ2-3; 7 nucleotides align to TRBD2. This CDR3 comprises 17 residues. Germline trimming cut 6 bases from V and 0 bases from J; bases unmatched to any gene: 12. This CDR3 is CASRRGSGRASTDTQYF. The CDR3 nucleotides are TGTGCCAGCAGGCGAGGTAGCGGGCGCGCTAGCACAGATACGCAGTATTTT.

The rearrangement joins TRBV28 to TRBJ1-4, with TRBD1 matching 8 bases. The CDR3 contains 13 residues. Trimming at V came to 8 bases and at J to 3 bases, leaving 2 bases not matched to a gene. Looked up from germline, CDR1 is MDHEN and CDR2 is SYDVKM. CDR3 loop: CASSTGANEKLFF. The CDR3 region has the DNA TGTGCCAGCTCGACAGGGGCTAATGAAAAACTGTTTTTT. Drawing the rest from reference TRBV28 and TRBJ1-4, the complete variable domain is DVKVTQSSRYLVKRTGEKVFLECVQDMDHENMFWYRQDPGLGLRLIYFSYDVKMKEKGDIPEGYSVSREKKERFSLILESASTNQTSMYLCASSTGANEKLFFGSGTQLSVL.

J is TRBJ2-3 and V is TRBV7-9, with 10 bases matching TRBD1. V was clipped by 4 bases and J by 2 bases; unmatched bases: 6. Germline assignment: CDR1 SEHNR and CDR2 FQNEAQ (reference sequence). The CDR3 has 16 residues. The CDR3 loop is CASSSRQGANTDTQYF. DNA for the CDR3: TGTGCCAGCAGCTCCAGACAGGGGGCGAACACAGATACGCAGTATTTT. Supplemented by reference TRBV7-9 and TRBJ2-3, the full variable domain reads DTGVSQNPRHKITKRGQNVTFRCDPISEHNRLYWYRQTLGQGPEFLTYFQNEAQLEKSRLLSDRFSAERPKGSFSTLEIQRTEQGDSAMYLCASSSRQGANTDTQYFGPGTRLTVL.

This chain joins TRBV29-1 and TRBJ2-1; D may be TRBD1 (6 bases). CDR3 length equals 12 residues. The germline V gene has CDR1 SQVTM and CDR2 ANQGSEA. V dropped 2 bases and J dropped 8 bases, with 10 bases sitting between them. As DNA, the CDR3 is TGCAGCGTTGAACAACAGGGCTATGAGCAGTTCTTC. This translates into CSVEQQGYEQFF.

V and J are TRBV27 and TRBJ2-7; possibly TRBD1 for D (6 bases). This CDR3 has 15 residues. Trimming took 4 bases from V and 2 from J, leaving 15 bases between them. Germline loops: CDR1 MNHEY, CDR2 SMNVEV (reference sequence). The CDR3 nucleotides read TGTGCCAGCAGTTCAAACAGGGCAGTGGCCTACGAGCAGTACTTC. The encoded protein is CASSSNRAVAYEQYF.

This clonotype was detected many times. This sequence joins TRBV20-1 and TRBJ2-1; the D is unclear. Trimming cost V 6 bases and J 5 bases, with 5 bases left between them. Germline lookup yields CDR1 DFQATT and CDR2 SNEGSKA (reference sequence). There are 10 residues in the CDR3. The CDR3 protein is CSAGHNEQFF. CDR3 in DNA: TGCAGTGCGGGCCACAATGAGCAGTTCTTC.

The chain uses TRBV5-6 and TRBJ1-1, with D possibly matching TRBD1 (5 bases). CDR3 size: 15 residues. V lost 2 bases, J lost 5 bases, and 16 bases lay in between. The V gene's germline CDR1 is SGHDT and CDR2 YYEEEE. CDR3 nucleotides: TGTGCCAGCAGCTTATTGATAGGGGATGGAACTGAAGCTTTCTTT. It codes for CASSLLIGDGTEAFF.

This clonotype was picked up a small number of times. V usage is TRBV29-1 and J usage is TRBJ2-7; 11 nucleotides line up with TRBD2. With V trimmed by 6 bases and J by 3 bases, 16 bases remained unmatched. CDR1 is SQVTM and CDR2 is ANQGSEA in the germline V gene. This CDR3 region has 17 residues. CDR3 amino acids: CSVELAGEADGVYEQYF. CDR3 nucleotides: TGCAGCGTGGAACTAGCGGGAGAGGCCGATGGAGTCTACGAGCAGTACTTC.

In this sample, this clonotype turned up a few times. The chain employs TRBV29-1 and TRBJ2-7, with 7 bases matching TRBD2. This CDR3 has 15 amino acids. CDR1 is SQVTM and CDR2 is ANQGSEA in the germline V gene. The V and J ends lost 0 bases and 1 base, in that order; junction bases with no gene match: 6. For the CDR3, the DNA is TGCAGCGTTGAAGATGCGGGAGTAGGTTCCTACGAGCAGTACTTC. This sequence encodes CSVEDAGVGSYEQYF.

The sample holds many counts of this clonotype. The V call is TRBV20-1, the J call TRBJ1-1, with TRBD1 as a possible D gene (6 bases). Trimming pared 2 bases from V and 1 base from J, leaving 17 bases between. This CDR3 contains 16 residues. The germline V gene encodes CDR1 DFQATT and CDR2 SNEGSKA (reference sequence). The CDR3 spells CSARTNLDRQNTEAFF. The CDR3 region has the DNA TGCAGTGCTAGAACGAACTTGGACAGACAGAACACTGAAGCTTTCTTT.

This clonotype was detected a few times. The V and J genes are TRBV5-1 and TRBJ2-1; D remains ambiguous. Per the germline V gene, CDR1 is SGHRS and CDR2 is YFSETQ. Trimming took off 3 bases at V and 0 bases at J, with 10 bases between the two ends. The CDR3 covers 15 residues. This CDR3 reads CASSSLGSSYNEQFF. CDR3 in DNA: TGCGCCAGCAGCTCACTGGGAAGCTCCTACAATGAGCAGTTCTTC. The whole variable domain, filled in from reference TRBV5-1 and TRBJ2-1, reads KAGVTQTPRYLIKTRGQQVTLSCSPISGHRSVSWYQQTPGQGLQFLFEYFSETQRNKGNFPGRFSGRQFSNSRSEMNVSTLELGDSALYLCASSSLGSSYNEQFFGPGTRLTVL.

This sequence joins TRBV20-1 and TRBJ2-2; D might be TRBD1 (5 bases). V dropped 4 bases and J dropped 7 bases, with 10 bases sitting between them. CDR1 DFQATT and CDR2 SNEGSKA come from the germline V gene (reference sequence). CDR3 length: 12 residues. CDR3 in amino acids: CSAKGVNGELFF. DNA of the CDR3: TGCAGTGCTAAAGGGGTGAACGGGGAGCTGTTTTTT.

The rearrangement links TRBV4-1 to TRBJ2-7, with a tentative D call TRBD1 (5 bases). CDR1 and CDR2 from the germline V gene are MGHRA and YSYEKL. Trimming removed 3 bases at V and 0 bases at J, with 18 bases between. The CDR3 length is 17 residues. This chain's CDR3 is CASSHNRQGVLSYEQYF. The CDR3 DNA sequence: TGCGCCAGCAGCCATAATAGGCAGGGCGTTCTCTCCTACGAGCAGTACTTC.

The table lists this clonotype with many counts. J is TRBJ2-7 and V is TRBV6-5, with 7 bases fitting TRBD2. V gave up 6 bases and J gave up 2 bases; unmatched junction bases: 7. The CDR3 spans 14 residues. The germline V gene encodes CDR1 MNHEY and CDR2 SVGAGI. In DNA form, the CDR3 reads TGTGCCAGCAGCCACAAGCGGGGAACCTACGAGCAGTACTTC. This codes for CASSHKRGTYEQYF.

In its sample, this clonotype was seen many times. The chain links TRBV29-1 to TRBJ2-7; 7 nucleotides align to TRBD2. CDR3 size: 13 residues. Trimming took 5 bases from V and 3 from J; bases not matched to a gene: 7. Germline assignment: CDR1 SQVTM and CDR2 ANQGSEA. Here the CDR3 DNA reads TGCAGCGTTTTGTGGGAGGGGAGCTACGAGCAGTACTTC. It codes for CSVLWEGSYEQYF.

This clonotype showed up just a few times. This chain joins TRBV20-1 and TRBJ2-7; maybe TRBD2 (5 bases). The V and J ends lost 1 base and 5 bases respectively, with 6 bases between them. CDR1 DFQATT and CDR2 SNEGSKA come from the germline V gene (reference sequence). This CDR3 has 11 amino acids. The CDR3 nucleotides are TGCAGTGCTAGAGCTAGCCACGAGCAGTACTTC. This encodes CSARASHEQYF.

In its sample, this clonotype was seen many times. CDR3 region: CASSYPNLGWKLYNEQFF. CDR3 nucleotides: TGTGCCAGCAGTTACCCCAACCTCGGTTGGAAACTATACAATGAGCAGTTCTTC. J is TRBJ2-1 and V is TRBV6-2 or TRBV6-3; D unclear. CDR1 MNHEY and CDR2 SVGEGT come from the germline V gene. V lost 2 bases and J 4 bases, leaving 21 bases between the germline ends. There are 18 residues in the CDR3.

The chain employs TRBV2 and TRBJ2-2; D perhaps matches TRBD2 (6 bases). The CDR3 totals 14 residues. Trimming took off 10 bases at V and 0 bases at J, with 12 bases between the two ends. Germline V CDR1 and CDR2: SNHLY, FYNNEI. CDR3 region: CAILADPNTGELFF. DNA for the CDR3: TGTGCCATCTTAGCGGATCCGAACACCGGGGAGCTGTTTTTT.